These T cell receptor beta chains were read from a single sample in a study of T cell responses to AZD1222 COVID-19 vaccine. The repertoire was sequenced with immunoSEQ multiplex PCR; TCRdb's copy has only in-frame clones and lacks some. The table shows 180,000 or so clones, with approximately 90% occurring only once. This material consisted of peripheral blood, taken 28 days after the second AZD1222 dose. These receptors all come from an adult who received the AZD1222 COVID-19 vaccine. CDR3s include the opening cysteine and the closing phenylalanine or tryptophan. A D gene is named only where the DNA matches it firmly. Clone size, where shown, is once, few, many, or a class for clones that have expanded.

d_gene	abundance	v_gene	j_gene	CDR3aa	CDR3nt
TRBD1	NA	TRBV19	TRBJ1-4	CATKGGGLANEKLFF	TGTGCCACCAAGGGAGGGGGCCTGGCTAATGAAAAACTGTTTTTT
NA	NA	TRBV5-1	TRBJ2-3	CASSYTADTQYF	TGCGCCAGCAGCTACACAGCGGATACGCAGTATTTT
NA	many	TRBV7-9	TRBJ2-7	CASSLGGSLYEQYF	TGTGCCAGCAGCTTAGGGGGGAGTCTATACGAGCAGTACTTC
NA	NA	TRBV6-6	TRBJ1-1	CASSWGGNTEAFF	TGTGCCAGCAGTTGGGGGGGAAACACTGAAGCTTTCTTT
NA	NA	TRBV6-1	TRBJ1-1	CASSEGGRVSEAFF	TGTGCCAGCAGTGAAGGGGGGAGAGTGAGTGAAGCTTTCTTT
NA	once	TRBV2	TRBJ2-1	CASSFAVEQFF	TGTGCCAGCAGTTTCGCGGTTGAGCAGTTCTTC
NA	NA	TRBV30	TRBJ1-3	CAWSVHGSGNTIYF	TGTGCCTGGAGTGTACACGGATCTGGAAACACCATATATTTT
NA	NA	TRBV3-1/TRBV3-2	TRBJ1-6	CASSYDRSSYNSPLHF	TGTGCCAGCAGCTACGACAGAAGCTCCTATAATTCACCCCTCCACTTT
NA	NA	TRBV6-1	TRBJ2-3	CASSEFGLGDTQYF	TGTGCCAGCAGTGAATTTGGGCTAGGAGATACGCAGTATTTT
NA	NA	TRBV2	TRBJ2-7	CASRDTAGSYEQYF	TGTGCCAGCAGAGATACGGCCGGCTCCTACGAGCAGTACTTC
NA	once	TRBV6-5	TRBJ1-1	CASIRGTEAFF	TGTGCCAGCATTAGGGGGACTGAAGCTTTCTTT
NA	NA	TRBV6-6	TRBJ2-2	CASKTTPVNTGELFF	TGTGCCAGCAAAACGACCCCCGTGAACACCGGGGAGCTGTTTTTT
TRBD1	NA	TRBV7-8	TRBJ2-7	CASIPRAGTGAMEQYF	TGTGCCAGCATCCCAAGGGCCGGGACAGGGGCTATGGAGCAGTACTTC
NA	NA	TRBV19	TRBJ2-3	CASKKGLVTDTQYF	TGTGCCAGTAAAAAGGGGCTGGTCACAGATACGCAGTATTTT
TRBD2	NA	TRBV3-1/TRBV3-2	TRBJ2-2	CASSPRLAGGTGELFF	TGTGCCAGCAGCCCCCGCCTAGCGGGAGGCACCGGGGAGCTGTTTTTT
TRBD2	NA	TRBV7-9	TRBJ2-1	CASRPRTSGRPNEQFF	TGTGCCAGCAGACCCCGGACTAGCGGGAGGCCCAATGAGCAGTTCTTC
NA	NA	TRBV11-2	TRBJ2-1	CASSPTAPGEQFF	TGTGCCAGCAGCCCTACCGCACCGGGGGAGCAGTTCTTC
TRBD1	NA	TRBV2	TRBJ1-3	CASIRQGASGNTIYF	TGTGCCAGCATCCGACAGGGGGCTTCTGGAAACACCATATATTTT
NA	NA	TRBV6-5	TRBJ2-7	CATRTDPYEQYF	TGTGCCACAAGGACAGATCCCTACGAGCAGTACTTC
NA	NA	TRBV11-2	TRBJ2-1	CASSLDRRESYNEQFF	TGTGCCAGCAGCTTAGATCGACGGGAAAGTTACAATGAGCAGTTCTTC
NA	NA	TRBV4-2	TRBJ2-1	CASSQASNEQFF	TGTGCCAGCAGCCAAGCTAGCAATGAGCAGTTCTTC
NA	NA	TRBV20-1	TRBJ1-2	CSISPGYTF	TGCAGTATCAGTCCCGGCTACACCTTC
NA	NA	TRBV10-3	TRBJ2-4	CAISDWTPITKNIQYF	TGTGCCATCAGTGATTGGACACCCATTACCAAAAACATTCAGTACTTC
TRBD1	once	TRBV6-5	TRBJ1-1	CASSYNRQGSTEAFF	TGTGCCAGCAGTTATAATCGACAGGGCAGCACTGAAGCTTTCTTT
NA	once	TRBV19	TRBJ2-1	CASSTQDYPGNEQFF	TGTGCCAGTAGTACTCAGGACTACCCAGGCAATGAGCAGTTCTTC
NA	NA	TRBV19	TRBJ1-5	CASSTEGGARGGPQHF	TGTGCCAGTAGTACCGAGGGGGGGGCCCGAGGGGGGCCCCAGCATTTT
NA	NA	TRBV7-8	TRBJ2-7	CASSLVGTGLRSYEQYF	TGTGCCAGCAGCTTAGTCGGAACAGGACTTCGCTCCTACGAGCAGTACTTC
NA	NA	TRBV11-2	TRBJ2-5	CASSLRGEETQYF	TGTGCCAGCAGCTTAAGGGGGGAAGAGACCCAGTACTTC
TRBD1	NA	TRBV6-2/TRBV6-3	TRBJ2-7	CASSGAGTGAYEQYF	TGTGCCAGCAGTGGAGCCGGGACAGGGGCCTACGAGCAGTACTTC
TRBD1	NA	TRBV2	TRBJ1-1	CASSEVTGTGWKAFF	TGTGCCAGCAGTGAAGTAACCGGGACAGGGTGGAAAGCTTTCTTT
TRBD2	NA	TRBV7-3	TRBJ2-3	CASSLVAGGTRDTQYF	TGTGCCAGCAGCTTAGTAGCGGGGGGCACCCGAGATACGCAGTATTTT
TRBD2	NA	TRBV4-1	TRBJ2-3	CASSPGTSGAITDTQYF	TGCGCCAGCAGCCCTGGGACTAGCGGGGCGATCACAGATACGCAGTATTTT
NA	NA	TRBV11-2	TRBJ2-1	CASSLPPPRPYNEQFF	TGTGCCAGCAGCCTCCCTCCTCCTAGGCCCTACAATGAGCAGTTCTTC
TRBD1	NA	TRBV6-5	TRBJ1-5	CASSYTTGGDQPQHF	TGTGCCAGCAGTTACACCACAGGGGGCGATCAGCCCCAGCATTTT
NA	NA	TRBV30	TRBJ2-7	CAWSTGLSYEQYF	TGTGCCTGGAGTACAGGGCTGTCCTACGAGCAGTACTTC
NA	NA	TRBV7-2	TRBJ2-2	CASSLSRGTGELFF	TGTGCCAGCAGCTTAAGTCGGGGAACCGGGGAGCTGTTTTTT
NA	NA	TRBV6-5	TRBJ2-2	CASREGNTGELFF	TGTGCCAGCAGAGAGGGGAACACCGGGGAGCTGTTTTTT
NA	NA	TRBV2	TRBJ2-7	CASSFEDRHLSHEQYF	TGTGCCAGCAGCTTCGAAGACAGACACCTATCCCACGAGCAGTACTTC
NA	NA	TRBV12-3/TRBV12-4	TRBJ1-2	CASLDSNYGYTF	TGTGCCAGCCTGGACAGCAACTATGGCTACACCTTC
NA	NA	TRBV2	TRBJ1-2	CASSETGQANYGYTF	TGTGCCAGCAGTGAAACCGGCCAGGCTAACTATGGCTACACCTTC
NA	once	TRBV21-1	TRBJ2-1	CASSKGPSGPSYNEQFF	TGTGCCAGCAGCAAGGGGCCCAGCGGGCCTTCCTACAATGAGCAGTTCTTC
TRBD1	NA	TRBV7-2	TRBJ1-5	CASSPRQGGQNQPQHF	TGTGCCAGCAGTCCCCGACAGGGGGGCCAAAATCAGCCCCAGCATTTT